The 10 T cell receptor beta chains presented below share a single source sample, sequenced in a study of spatial heterogeneity in lung cancer. Via MiXCR, TCRdb re-called the 5' RACE reads, giving one row per CDR3 protein. The table includes around 26,000 distinct CDR3 sequences, 6.9% detected once. Specified time point: sample taken at primary tumor resection. No cells were sorted before sequencing. The whole RNA sequenced was extracted from tumor, nontumor lung or frozen PBMC. The source was PBMCs, collected at surgery. Receptor source: a male donor with early-stage non-small cell lung cancer.

This clonotype was detected a few times. The J gene is TRBJ2-1, the V gene TRBV19; 8 nucleotides line up with TRBD2. Trimming removed 6 bases from V and 6 bases from J; junction bases left unmatched: 10. The CDR3 runs 15 residues. Germline V gene lookup returns CDR1 LNHDA and CDR2 SQIVND (reference sequence). The CDR3, as DNA: TGTGCCAGTAGGGAATTAGCGGGAATAAGCAATGAGCAGTTCTTC. Its protein product is CASRELAGISNEQFF.

This clonotype came up many times. CDR3: CATSRPGRNTGELFF. The CDR3 nucleotides are TGTGCCACCAGCAGGCCGGGACGTAACACCGGGGAGCTGTTTTTT. The chain is built from TRBV15 and TRBJ2-2; D is tentatively TRBD1 or TRBD2 (5 bases each). The CDR3 sequence is 15 residues long. Per germline, CDR1 LNHNV and CDR2 YYDKDF (reference sequence). With 3 bases removed from V and 2 bases from J, the gap between germline ends came to 10 bases.

The chain is built from TRBV12-3 or TRBV12-4 and TRBJ2-7; D gene ambiguous. Trimming left V 6 bases short and J 2 bases short, with 8 bases between. The CDR3 contains 12 residues. CDR3 sequence (DNA): TGTGCCAGCAGCCCCTCCCCCTACGAGCAGTACTTC. Translated: CASSPSPYEQYF.

This rearrangement joins TRBV28 to TRBJ1-2; unclear D gene. The CDR3 loop spans 13 amino acids. V lost 6 bases and J 8 bases, leaving 16 bases between the germline ends. The germline CDR1 and CDR2 sequences are MDHEN and SYDVKM. CDR3 region: CASSLNSPVGYTF. The CDR3 DNA is TGTGCCAGCAGCCTCAACAGCCCGGTGGGCTACACCTTC.

This clonotype came up many times. The J gene is TRBJ1-1, the V gene TRBV20-1, with 8 bases that match TRBD1. Looked up from germline, CDR1 is DFQATT and CDR2 is SNEGSKA (reference sequence). This CDR3 has 12 amino acids. Trimming took 8 bases from V and 7 from J; bases not matched to a gene: 9. CDR3 nucleotide sequence: TGCAGTATTGCCACAGGGGGGTTTGAAGCTTTCTTT. It codes for CSIATGGFEAFF.

V and J are TRBV4-2 and TRBJ1-2, with unresolved D. CDR3 length: 14 amino acids. Germline CDR1 LGHNA, CDR2 YNFKEQ. Trimming took off 0 bases at V and 6 bases at J, with 11 bases between the two ends. The chain's CDR3 is CASSQDKDRDGYTF. The CDR3, as DNA: TGTGCCAGCAGCCAAGATAAGGACCGGGATGGCTACACCTTC.

The chain combines TRBV20-1 with TRBJ1-3; no clear D gene. The CDR3 runs to 15 residues. V lost 6 bases and J lost 4, with 19 bases in between. Germline CDR1 DFQATT, CDR2 SNEGSKA (reference sequence). The DNA of the CDR3 is TGCAGTGCGGTGGCGACGGTTGGAACAGGAAACACCATATATTTT. Encoded protein: CSAVATVGTGNTIYF.

The chain has TRBV7-7 and TRBJ2-2, with 8 positions matching TRBD2. The CDR3 contains 15 residues. CDR1 is SSHAT and CDR2 is FNYEAQ in the germline V gene (reference sequence). V was clipped by 5 bases and J by 2 bases; unmatched bases: 4. The CDR3 here is CASSEAGVNTGELFF. CDR3 DNA: TGTGCCAGCAGCGAAGCGGGAGTCAACACCGGGGAGCTGTTTTTT.

In this sample, this clonotype turned up many times. V is TRBV11-2 and J is TRBJ2-3; no clear D. CDR1 SGHAT and CDR2 FQNNGV come from the germline V gene. V lost 7 bases and J 0 bases, leaving 8 bases between the germline ends. The CDR3 has 13 amino acids. The CDR3 coding sequence is TGTGCCAGCACCTTTAGGAGCACAGATACGCAGTATTTT. Amino acid sequence: CASTFRSTDTQYF.

This clonotype was observed a handful of times. V is TRBV20-1 and J is TRBJ2-3; D is unresolved. The germline CDR1 and CDR2 sequences are DFQATT and SNEGSKA (reference sequence). V was cut by 0 bases and J by 9 bases, with 13 bases left in between. CDR3 length: 13 residues. The CDR3 spells CSARDDVRKTQYF. For the CDR3, the DNA is TGCAGTGCTAGAGATGATGTCAGGAAAACGCAGTATTTT.